This T cell receptor beta chain emerged from a study of resident and recirculating memory T cells in vitiligo. This clone has a single count. V dropped 2 bases and J dropped 7 bases, with 20 bases sitting between them. The CDR3 is made up of 17 amino acids. CDR1 and CDR2 (germline): MDHEN, SYDVKM. TCRdb keeps only in-frame clones here, not all; method: immunoSEQ multiplex PCR. The table has tens of thousands of clones, about 90% seen once. Patients' lesions had not changed for the previous 6 months. The gene calls are TRBV28 and TRBJ1-4, with D tentatively TRBD1 (5 bases). The TCR originated in a male donor with vitiligo. Input material: blood. The CDR3 spells CASSLLNPGRGIEKLFF. The CDR3 nucleotides are TGTGCCAGCAGTTTACTTAACCCGGGGAGGGGAATTGAAAAACTGTTTTTT.